The sequence of this TCR beta chain was determined in a study of blood T cell repertoires in COVID-19 (dated by TCRdb to the early 2020s). In terms of the full investigation: Samples from collaborators originated in the United States, Italy and Spain and spanned both the acute and convalescent phases of COVID-19. Subjects who had been exposed to COVID-19, were actively infected with it, or had recovered from it provided the deeply sampled blood TCRbeta repertoires that made up the dataset. The repertoires were released in a freely available public database meant as a resource for research on the immune response to SARS-CoV-2. The material from the prospective study consisted of cDNA or gDNA derived from T cells, B-cell-depleted T cells, or PBMCs. HLA class I and class II types, where available, came from metadata supplied by the sample provider rather than from assay-based typing. The samples were drawn from the first 160 participants of the ongoing ImmuneRACE study and from 1,254 subjects provided by 6 global collaborators. A de-identified subject ID, COVID-19 status, age in years and sex were almost always included in the sample metadata. Beyond this particular receptor, the publication reports: The quantity of clinical and demographic metadata differed by source and by participant and was supplied without curation.

A remark on this clone: Its binding antigen is unknown. Per-base quality was not reported, and no clone a single base away is much larger than it.

At one collaborating source in Seattle, patients were enrolled during active infection and were followed longitudinally through the course of disease. Whole blood was collected in K2EDTA tubes by collaborating institutions according to the institutions' own protocols. For TCRbeta analysis, collaborators shipped samples in one of three forms: frozen whole blood, isolated PBMCs, or DNA extracted from either of those sample types. V loses 1 base at its end and J loses 5 bases; junction bases beyond the gene matches: 2. Reading from cysteine to phenylalanine, the CDR3 counts 15 amino acids. Just the 45-base CDR3 DNA is kept, in frame starting at base 1. The germline V gene specifies ENHRY as CDR1 and SYGVKD as CDR2. The immunoSEQ Assay, a bias-controlled multiplex PCR, was used to amplify TCRbeta CDR3 regions from genomic DNA. In the original analysis: The number of nucleated cells in each sample was estimated from the amplification of reference gene primers within the assay. To quantify the absolute abundance of each unique TCRbeta CDR3 rearrangement, sequence reads were collapsed and filtered. Productive Simpson clonality was computed per sample as the square root of Simpson's diversity index over productive rearrangements. The table comes from immuneACCESS by way of TCRdb, which keeps in-frame sequences with V and J called. Part of the clones is missing from these tables; in studies checked, under half for an unresolved V gene and the rest for unknown reasons. That table supplies the V and J calls and clone size; D and trimming were determined from the DNA. The sample data list 200,000 or so clones, and 75% to 85% of these were observed just once. The top ten constitute more than 10% of the sample.

The clonotype comes from a woman older than 75 with COVID-19, enrolled during active disease. The sequenced sample consisted of peripheral blood. This chain is built from TRBV10-3 and TRBJ1-6; the central 7 bases match TRBD1. The CDR3 protein is CAISEFTGDNSPLHF. The sequence in DNA is TGTGCCATCAGTGAGTTTACAGGGGATAATTCACCCCTCCACTTT.